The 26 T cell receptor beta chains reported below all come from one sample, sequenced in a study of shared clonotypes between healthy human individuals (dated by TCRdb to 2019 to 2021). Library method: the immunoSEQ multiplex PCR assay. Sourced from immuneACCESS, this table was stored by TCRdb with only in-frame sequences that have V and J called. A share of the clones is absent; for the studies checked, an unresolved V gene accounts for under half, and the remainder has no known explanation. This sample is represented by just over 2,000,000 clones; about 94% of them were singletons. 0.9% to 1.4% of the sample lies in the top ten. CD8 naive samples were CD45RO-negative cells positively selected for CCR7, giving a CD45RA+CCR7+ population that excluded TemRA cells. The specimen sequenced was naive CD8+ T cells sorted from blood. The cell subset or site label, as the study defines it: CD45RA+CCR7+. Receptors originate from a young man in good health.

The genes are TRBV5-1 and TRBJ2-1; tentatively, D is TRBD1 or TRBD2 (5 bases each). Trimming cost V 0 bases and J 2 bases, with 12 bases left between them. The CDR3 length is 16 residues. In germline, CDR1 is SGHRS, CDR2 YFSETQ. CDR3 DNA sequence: TGCGCCAGCAGCTTGGCCCCAGGGAGAACCTACAATGAGCAGTTCTTC. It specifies CASSLAPGRTYNEQFF.

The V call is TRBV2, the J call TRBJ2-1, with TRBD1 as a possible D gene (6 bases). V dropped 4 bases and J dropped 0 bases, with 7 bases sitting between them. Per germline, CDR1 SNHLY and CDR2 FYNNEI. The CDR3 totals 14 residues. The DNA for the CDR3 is TGTGCCAGCAGTGGGGACACCTCCTACAATGAGCAGTTCTTC. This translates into CASSGDTSYNEQFF. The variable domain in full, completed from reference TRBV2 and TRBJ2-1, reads EPEVTQTPSHQVTQMGQEVILRCVPISNHLYFYWYRQILGQKVEFLVSFYNNEISEKSEIFDDQFSVERPDGSNFTLKIRSTKLEDSAMYFCASSGDTSYNEQFFGPGTRLTVL.

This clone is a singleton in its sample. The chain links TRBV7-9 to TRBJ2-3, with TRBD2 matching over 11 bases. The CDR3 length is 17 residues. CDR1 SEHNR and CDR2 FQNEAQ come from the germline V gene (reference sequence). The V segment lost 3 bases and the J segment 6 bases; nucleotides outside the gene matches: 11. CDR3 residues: CASSFLAGGRDLDTQYF. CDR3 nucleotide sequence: TGTGCCAGCAGCTTTCTAGCGGGAGGACGGGACCTCGATACGCAGTATTTT.

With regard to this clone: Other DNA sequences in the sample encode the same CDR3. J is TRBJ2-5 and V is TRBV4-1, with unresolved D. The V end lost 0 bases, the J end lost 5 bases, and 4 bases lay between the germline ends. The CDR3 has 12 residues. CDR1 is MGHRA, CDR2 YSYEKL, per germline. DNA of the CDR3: TGCGCCAGCAGCCAAGATAGGGAGACCCAGTACTTC. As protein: CASSQDRETQYF.

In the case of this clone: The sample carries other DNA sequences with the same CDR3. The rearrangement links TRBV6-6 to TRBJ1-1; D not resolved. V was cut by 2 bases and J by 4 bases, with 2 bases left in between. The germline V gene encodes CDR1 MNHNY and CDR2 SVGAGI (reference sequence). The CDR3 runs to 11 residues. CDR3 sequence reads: CASSYGTEAFF. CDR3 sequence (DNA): TGTGCCAGCAGTTACGGCACTGAAGCTTTCTTT.

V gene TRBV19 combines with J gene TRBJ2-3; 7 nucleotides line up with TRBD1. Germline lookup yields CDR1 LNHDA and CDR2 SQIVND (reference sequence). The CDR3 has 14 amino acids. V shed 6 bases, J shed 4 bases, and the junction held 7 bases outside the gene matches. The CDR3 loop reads CASSRLQGADTQYF. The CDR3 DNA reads TGTGCCAGTAGCCGCCTCCAGGGGGCAGATACGCAGTATTTT.

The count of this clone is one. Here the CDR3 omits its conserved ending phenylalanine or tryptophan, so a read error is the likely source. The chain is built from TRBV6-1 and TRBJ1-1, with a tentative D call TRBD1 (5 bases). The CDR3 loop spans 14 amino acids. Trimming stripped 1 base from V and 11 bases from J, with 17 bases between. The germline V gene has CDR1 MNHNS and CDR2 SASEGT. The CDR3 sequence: CASSEVGTFEEAFL. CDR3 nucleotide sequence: TGTGCCAGCAGTGAAGTGGGGACCTTCGAGGAGGCTTTCCTT.

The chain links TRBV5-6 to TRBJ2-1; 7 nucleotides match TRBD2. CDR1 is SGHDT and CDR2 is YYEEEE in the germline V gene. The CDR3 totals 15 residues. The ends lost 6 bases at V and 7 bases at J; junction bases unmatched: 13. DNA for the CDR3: TGTGCCAGCACCCTTCGGGGGGAGTGGTTGAATGAGCAGTTCTTC. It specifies CASTLRGEWLNEQFF.

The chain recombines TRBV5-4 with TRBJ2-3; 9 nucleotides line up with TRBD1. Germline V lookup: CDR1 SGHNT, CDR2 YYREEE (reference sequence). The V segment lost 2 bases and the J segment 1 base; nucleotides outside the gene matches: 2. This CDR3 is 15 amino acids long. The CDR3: CASSFRTGGTDTQYF. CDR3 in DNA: TGTGCCAGCAGCTTCCGGACAGGGGGCACAGATACGCAGTATTTT.

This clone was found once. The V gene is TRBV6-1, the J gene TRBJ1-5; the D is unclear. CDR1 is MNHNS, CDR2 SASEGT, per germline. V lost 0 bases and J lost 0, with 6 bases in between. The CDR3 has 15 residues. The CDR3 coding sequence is TGTGCCAGCAGTGAAGCCAGTTATAGCAATCAGCCCCAGCATTTT. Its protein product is CASSEASYSNQPQHF.

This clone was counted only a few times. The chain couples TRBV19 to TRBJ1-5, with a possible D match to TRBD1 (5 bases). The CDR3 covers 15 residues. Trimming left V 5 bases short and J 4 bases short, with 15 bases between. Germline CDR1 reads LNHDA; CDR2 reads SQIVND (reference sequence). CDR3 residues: CASSVHVQGNQPQHF. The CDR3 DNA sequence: TGTGCCAGTAGTGTCCACGTGCAGGGAAATCAGCCCCAGCATTTT. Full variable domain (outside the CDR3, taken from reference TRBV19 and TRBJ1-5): DGGITQSPKYLFRKEGQNVTLSCEQNLNHDAMYWYRQDPGQGLRLIYYSQIVNDFQKGDIAEGYSVSREKKESFPLTVTSAQKNPTAFYLCASSVHVQGNQPQHFGDGTRLSIL.

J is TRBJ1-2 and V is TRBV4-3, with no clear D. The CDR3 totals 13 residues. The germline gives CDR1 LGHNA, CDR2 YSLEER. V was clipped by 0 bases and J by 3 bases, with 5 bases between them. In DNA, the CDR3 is TGCGCCAGCAGCCAAGATATGGACTATGGCTACACCTTC. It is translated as CASSQDMDYGYTF.

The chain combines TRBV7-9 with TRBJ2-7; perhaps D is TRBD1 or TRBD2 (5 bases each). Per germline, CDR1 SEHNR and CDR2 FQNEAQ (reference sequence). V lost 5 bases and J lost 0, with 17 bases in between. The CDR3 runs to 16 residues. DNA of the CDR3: TGTGCCAGCAGCGCGCCGGGGCTACGCGGCTCCTACGAGCAGTACTTC. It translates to CASSAPGLRGSYEQYF.

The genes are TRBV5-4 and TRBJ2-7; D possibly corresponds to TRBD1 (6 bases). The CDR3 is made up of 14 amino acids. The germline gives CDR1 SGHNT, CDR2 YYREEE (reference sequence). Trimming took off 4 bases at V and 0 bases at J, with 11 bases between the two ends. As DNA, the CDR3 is TGTGCCAGCAGCCCCGAGGACAGCTCCTACGAGCAGTACTTC. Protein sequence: CASSPEDSSYEQYF.

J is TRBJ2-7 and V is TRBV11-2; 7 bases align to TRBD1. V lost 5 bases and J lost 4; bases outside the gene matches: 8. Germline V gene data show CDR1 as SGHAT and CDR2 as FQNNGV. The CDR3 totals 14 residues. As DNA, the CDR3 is TGTGCCAGCAGCCAACTCGGACAGGCATACGAGCAGTACTTC. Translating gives CASSQLGQAYEQYF.

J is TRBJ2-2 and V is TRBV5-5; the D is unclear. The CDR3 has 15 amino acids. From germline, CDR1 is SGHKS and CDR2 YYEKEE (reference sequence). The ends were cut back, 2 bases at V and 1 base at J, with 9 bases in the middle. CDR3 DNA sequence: TGTGCCAGCAGCTTAACAGTGAAGAACACCGGGGAGCTGTTTTTT. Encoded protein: CASSLTVKNTGELFF.

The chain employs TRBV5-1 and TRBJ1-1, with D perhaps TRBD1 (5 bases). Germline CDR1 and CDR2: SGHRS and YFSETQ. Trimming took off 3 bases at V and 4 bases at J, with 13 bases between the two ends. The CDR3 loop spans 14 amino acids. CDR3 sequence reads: CASSSDSTGTEAFF. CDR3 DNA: TGCGCCAGCAGCTCCGACAGCACCGGCACTGAAGCTTTCTTT. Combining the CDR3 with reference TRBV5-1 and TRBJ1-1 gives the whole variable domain KAGVTQTPRYLIKTRGQQVTLSCSPISGHRSVSWYQQTPGQGLQFLFEYFSETQRNKGNFPGRFSGRQFSNSRSEMNVSTLELGDSALYLCASSSDSTGTEAFFGQGTRLTVV.

The CDR3 DNA reads TGTGCCAGCAGTTTACCCAGGTTGGGGAACACTGAAGCTTTCTTT. Protein sequence: CASSLPRLGNTEAFF. The chain couples TRBV28 to TRBJ1-1; no firm D call. V lost 2 bases and J lost 1, with 11 bases in between. CDR1 and CDR2 from the germline V gene are MDHEN and SYDVKM. CDR3 size: 15 residues. Using reference TRBV28 and TRBJ1-1 for the parts outside the CDR3, the full variable domain is DVKVTQSSRYLVKRTGEKVFLECVQDMDHENMFWYRQDPGLGLRLIYFSYDVKMKEKGDIPEGYSVSREKKERFSLILESASTNQTSMYLCASSLPRLGNTEAFFGQGTRLTVV.

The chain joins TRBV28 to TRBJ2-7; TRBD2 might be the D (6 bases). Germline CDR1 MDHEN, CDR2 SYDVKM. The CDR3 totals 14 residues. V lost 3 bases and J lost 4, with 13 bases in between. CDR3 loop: CASSFGTFLYEQYF. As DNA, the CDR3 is TGTGCCAGCAGTTTTGGGACTTTTCTTTACGAGCAGTACTTC.

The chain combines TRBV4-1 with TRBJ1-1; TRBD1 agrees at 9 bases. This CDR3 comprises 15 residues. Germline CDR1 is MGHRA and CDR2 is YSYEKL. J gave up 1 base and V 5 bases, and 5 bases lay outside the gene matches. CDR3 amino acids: CASSYRGQGNTEAFF. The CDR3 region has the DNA TGCGCCAGCAGCTACCGGGGACAGGGGAACACTGAAGCTTTCTTT.

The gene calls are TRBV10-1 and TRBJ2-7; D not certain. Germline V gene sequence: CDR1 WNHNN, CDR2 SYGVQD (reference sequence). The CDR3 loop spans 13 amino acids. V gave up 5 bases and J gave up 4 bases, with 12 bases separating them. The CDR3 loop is CASSRGRLYEQYF. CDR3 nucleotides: TGCGCCAGCAGTCGCGGACGGCTTTACGAGCAGTACTTC.

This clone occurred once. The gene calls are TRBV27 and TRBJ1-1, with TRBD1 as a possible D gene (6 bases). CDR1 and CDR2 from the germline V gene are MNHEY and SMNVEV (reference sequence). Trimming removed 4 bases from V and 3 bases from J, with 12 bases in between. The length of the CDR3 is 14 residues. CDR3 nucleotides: TGTGCCAGCAGTTGGGGGGGCAGCGACACTGAAGCTTTCTTT. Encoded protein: CASSWGGSDTEAFF.

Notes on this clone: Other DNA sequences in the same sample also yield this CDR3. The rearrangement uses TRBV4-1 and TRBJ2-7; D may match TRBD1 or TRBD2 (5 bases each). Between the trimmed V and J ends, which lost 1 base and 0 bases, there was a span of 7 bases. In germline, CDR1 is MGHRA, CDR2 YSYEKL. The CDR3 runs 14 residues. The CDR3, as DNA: TGCGCCAGCAGCCAAGGAGGGACCTCCTACGAGCAGTACTTC. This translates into CASSQGGTSYEQYF.

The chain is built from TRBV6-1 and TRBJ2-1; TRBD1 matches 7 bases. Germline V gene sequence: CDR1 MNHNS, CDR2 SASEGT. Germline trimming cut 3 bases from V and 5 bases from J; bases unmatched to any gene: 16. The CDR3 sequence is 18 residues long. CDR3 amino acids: CASSDGLQGLGSNNEQFF. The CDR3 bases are TGTGCCAGCAGTGACGGGCTACAGGGGTTAGGATCTAACAATGAGCAGTTCTTC.

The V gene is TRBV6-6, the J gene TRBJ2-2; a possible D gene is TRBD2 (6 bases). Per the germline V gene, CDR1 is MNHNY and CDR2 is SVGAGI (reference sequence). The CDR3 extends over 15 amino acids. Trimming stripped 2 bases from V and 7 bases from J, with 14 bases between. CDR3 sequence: CASSYRPEGYGELFF. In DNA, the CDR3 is TGTGCCAGCAGTTACAGGCCGGAGGGATACGGGGAGCTGTTTTTT.

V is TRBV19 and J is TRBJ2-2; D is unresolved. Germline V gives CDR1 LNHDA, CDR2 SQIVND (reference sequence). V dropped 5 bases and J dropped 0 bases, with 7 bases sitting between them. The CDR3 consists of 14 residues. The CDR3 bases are TGTGCCAGTAGTCACACTTCGAACACCGGGGAGCTGTTTTTT. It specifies CASSHTSNTGELFF.